This TCR beta chain was obtained from a study of blood T cell repertoires in COVID-19. Overall study context: Samples representing acute and convalescent COVID-19 were sourced from the United States, Italy and Spain. PBMCs, B-cell-depleted T cells, or T cells provided the cDNA or gDNA that made up the material.

Germline assignment: CDR1 SGHNT and CDR2 YYREEE (reference sequence). The CDR3 is made up of 16 amino acids. With 4 bases removed from V and 1 base from J, the gap between germline ends came to 17 bases. Original handling: Counts of nucleated cells, estimated from reference gene primer amplification, were obtained. Here immunoSEQ multiplex PCR was the method, and the copy in TCRdb shows in-frame clones only, minus some. The V and J calls and clone size were taken over from that table, and D and trimming were inferred from the DNA. The profile covers approximately 21,000 clones, with 70% to 90% appearing a single time and roughly 12% taken by the ten largest.

V gene TRBV5-4 combines with J gene TRBJ1-1; a possible D gene is TRBD1 (5 bases). This sequence was found in a woman older than 75 with active or convalescent COVID-19. The sample was peripheral blood. The CDR3 sequence: CASSPPGVRQNTEAFF. The CDR3 nucleotides read TGTGCCAGCAGCCCGCCGGGGGTGAGGCAGAACACTGAAGCTTTCTTT.